The present T cell receptor (beta chain) was sequenced within a study of blood T cell repertoires in COVID-19. After removal of 2 bases from V and 0 bases from J, the junction contained 6 bases not matched to a gene. The CDR3 length is 16 residues. Germline lookup yields CDR1 SGHRS and CDR2 YFSETQ. This clone occurred a few times. Produced via immunoSEQ multiplex PCR; TCRdb's table is partial and in-frame only. The sample carries some 230,000 clones, 84% recorded once. The sequencing input was peripheral blood. The genes are TRBV5-1 and TRBJ2-7, with 9 bases that match TRBD1. The sequence was collected from a woman between 55 and 75 years old who had recovered from COVID-19. The CDR3 DNA sequence: TGCGCCAGCAGCTTACAGGGACAGGGCAGCTCCTACGAGCAGTACTTC. Translation: CASSLQGQGSSYEQYF.